This entry lists 19 T cell receptor beta chains sequenced from one sample in a study of T cell responses to AZD1222 COVID-19 vaccine. The protocol was immunoSEQ multiplex PCR, while the TCRdb copy is restricted to in-frame clones and leaves out a portion. The sample lists 95,000 to 130,000 clones, about 90% occurring once. The input for sequencing was peripheral blood, taken on day 0 of AZD1222 vaccination. Receptors were obtained from an adult in good health.

The rearrangement uses TRBV7-8 and TRBJ1-2; D is unclear. The germline CDR1 and CDR2 sequences are SGHVS and FQNEAQ. The length of the CDR3 is 13 residues. V lost 1 base and J lost 4, with 7 bases in between. CDR3 sequence: CASSLGDLYGYTF. CDR3 coding DNA: TGTGCCAGCAGCTTAGGAGACCTCTATGGCTACACCTTC. The complete variable domain, with remaining parts taken from reference TRBV7-8 and TRBJ1-2, reads GAGVSQSPRYKVAKRGQDVALRCDPISGHVSLFWYQQALGQGPEFLTYFQNEAQLDKSGLPSDRFFAERPEGSVSTLKIQRTQQEDSAVYLCASSLGDLYGYTFGSGTRLTVV.

The chain couples TRBV7-9 to TRBJ2-7; the D is unclear. Germline V gene sequence: CDR1 SEHNR, CDR2 FQNEAQ (reference sequence). The length of the CDR3 is 13 residues. V was shortened by 0 bases and J by 4 bases, with 7 bases between the two germline ends. DNA of the CDR3: TGTGCCAGCAGCTTAGCGCGGCCATACGAGCAGTACTTC. It specifies CASSLARPYEQYF.

This chain's CDR3 is CASRPLLGSNQPQHF. In DNA, the CDR3 is TGTGCCAGCAGACCTCTATTGGGTAGCAATCAGCCCCAGCATTTT. The J gene is TRBJ1-5, the V gene TRBV28; no definite D call. The CDR3 covers 15 residues. Per the germline V gene, CDR1 is MDHEN and CDR2 is SYDVKM. V lost 6 bases to trimming and J lost 0 bases, with 12 bases between them.

This chain connects TRBV7-3 to TRBJ2-4, with unresolved D. CDR3 size: 17 residues. Germline CDR1 and CDR2: SGHTA and FQGTGA. V lost 7 bases, J lost 0 bases, and 19 bases lay in between. The CDR3 DNA follows: TGTGCCAGCATACGTTCTCGCCGATCCTTAGCCAAAAACATTCAGTACTTC. As protein: CASIRSRRSLAKNIQYF. Supplemented by reference TRBV7-3 and TRBJ2-4, the full variable domain reads GAGVSQTPSNKVTEKGKYVELRCDPISGHTALYWYRQSLGQGPEFLIYFQGTGAADDSGLPNDRFFAVRPEGSVSTLKIQRTERGDSAVYLCASIRSRRSLAKNIQYFGAGTRLSVL.

The rearrangement joins TRBV18 to TRBJ2-5; 10 bases agree with TRBD1. This CDR3 has 15 residues. Germline V lookup: CDR1 KGHSH, CDR2 LQKENI. The V gene end was trimmed by 1 base and the J gene end by 6 bases; junction bases not matched to a gene: 5. The CDR3 loop is CASSPQRTGGKTQYF. DNA for the CDR3: TGTGCCAGCTCACCACAGCGGACAGGGGGAAAGACCCAGTACTTC. Complete variable domain (other parts from reference TRBV18 and TRBJ2-5): NAGVMQNPRHLVRRRGQEARLRCSPMKGHSHVYWYRQLPEEGLKFMVYLQKENIIDESGMPKERFSAEFPKEGPSILRIQQVVRGDSAAYFCASSPQRTGGKTQYFGPGTRLLVL.

The chain couples TRBV10-3 to TRBJ1-2; D may be TRBD1 (6 bases). Trimming removed 10 bases at V and 1 base at J, with 16 bases between. Germline V gene data show CDR1 as ENHRY and CDR2 as SYGVKD. The CDR3 runs to 14 residues. The CDR3 nucleotides read TGTGCCACCTATGGGACAAGGGGTAACTATGGCTACACCTTC. This codes for CATYGTRGNYGYTF.

The chain is built from TRBV7-3 and TRBJ2-3, with D uncertain. The CDR3 is 15 amino acids. CDR1 is SGHTA and CDR2 is FQGTGA in the germline V gene. Trimming took 0 bases from V and 6 from J, leaving 13 bases between them. In DNA, the CDR3 is TGTGCCAGCAGCTTAACGGGGTGGTCGGAGGATACGCAGTATTTT. This translates into CASSLTGWSEDTQYF.

The V and J genes are TRBV9 and TRBJ2-2; TRBD2 matches at 7 bases. The CDR3 runs to 16 residues. Germline loops: CDR1 SGDLS, CDR2 YYNGEE. V lost 4 bases to trimming and J lost 3 bases; unmatched junction nucleotides: 9. The CDR3 nucleotides read TGTGCCAGCAGCACCGGGACTACCCTATACACCGGGGAGCTGTTTTTT. Amino acids: CASSTGTTLYTGELFF.

V gene TRBV5-1 combines with J gene TRBJ2-2; D is perhaps TRBD1 or TRBD2 (5 bases each). The ends were cut back, 0 bases at V and 2 bases at J, with 8 bases in the middle. Germline V lookup: CDR1 SGHRS, CDR2 YFSETQ. This CDR3 spans 15 amino acids. CDR3 sequence: CASSLGGRNTGELFF. As DNA, the CDR3 is TGCGCCAGCAGCTTGGGGGGACGCAACACCGGGGAGCTGTTTTTT.

V and J are TRBV7-3 and TRBJ1-3, with D perhaps TRBD1 (6 bases). This CDR3 has 14 amino acids. V dropped 3 bases and J dropped 6 bases, with 12 bases sitting between them. Germline V gene data show CDR1 as SGHTA and CDR2 as FQGTGA. The DNA for the CDR3 is TGTGCCAGCAGCTTGGCAGGGGACGCAAACACCATATATTTT. The encoded protein is CASSLAGDANTIYF.

The V call is TRBV28, the J call TRBJ2-3; 9 positions agree with TRBD2. CDR3 length: 14 residues. Looked up from germline, CDR1 is MDHEN and CDR2 is SYDVKM. V shed 3 bases and J 4 bases; nucleotides not matched to a gene: 2. Here the CDR3 DNA reads TGTGCCAGCAGTTTGCGGGAGGGCCCAGATACGCAGTATTTT. It yields the protein CASSLREGPDTQYF.

J is TRBJ2-2 and V is TRBV3-1 (or the pseudogene TRBV3-2), with D unresolved. Per the germline V gene, CDR1 is LGHDT and CDR2 is YNNKEL (reference sequence). V lost 6 bases and J 0 bases, leaving 11 bases between the germline ends. The CDR3 extends over 15 amino acids. CDR3 protein: CASRIAVANTGELFF. In DNA form, the CDR3 reads TGTGCCAGCAGAATTGCTGTGGCGAACACCGGGGAGCTGTTTTTT.

This chain links TRBV27 with TRBJ1-2; D might be TRBD1 (5 bases). V was clipped by 8 bases and J by 1 base, with 11 bases between them. CDR1 MNHEY and CDR2 SMNVEV come from the germline V gene (reference sequence). The CDR3 is made up of 13 amino acids. Written as DNA, the CDR3 is TGTGCCAGCGGGGCTGGGAGTAACTATGGCTACACCTTC. Protein: CASGAGSNYGYTF.

The rearrangement uses TRBV7-9 and TRBJ2-7; 9 nucleotides align to TRBD2. Germline V CDR1 and CDR2: SEHNR, FQNEAQ (reference sequence). Germline trimming cut 7 bases from V and 2 bases from J; bases unmatched to any gene: 9. The CDR3 contains 15 residues. The CDR3 region is CASTPLAGAAYEQYF. In nucleotides, the CDR3 is TGTGCCAGCACCCCGTTAGCGGGGGCGGCCTACGAGCAGTACTTC.

This sequence joins TRBV3-1 (or the pseudogene TRBV3-2) and TRBJ2-1; 8 nucleotides line up with TRBD2. The CDR3 extends over 15 amino acids. J gave up 2 bases and V 6 bases, and 6 bases lay outside the gene matches. The germline V gene encodes CDR1 LGHDT and CDR2 YNNKEL (reference sequence). The CDR3 bases are TGTGCCAGCAGACCCGGGGGGGCCCCCTACAATGAGCAGTTCTTC. As protein: CASRPGGAPYNEQFF.

The chain is built from TRBV9 and TRBJ1-3; 8 nucleotides align to TRBD1. Germline lookup yields CDR1 SGDLS and CDR2 YYNGEE. This CDR3 contains 18 residues. V was clipped by 1 base and J by 4 bases; unmatched bases: 13. Written as DNA, the CDR3 is TGTGCCAGCAGCGTAAGGGCAGAGGACAGGGCCCTAGGAAACACCATATATTTT. Translating it yields CASSVRAEDRALGNTIYF.

The J gene is TRBJ2-7, the V gene TRBV11-2, with no clear D. Per germline, CDR1 SGHAT and CDR2 FQNNGV. CDR3 length: 14 residues. The V and J ends lost 0 bases and 0 bases respectively, with 6 bases between them. This CDR3 reads CASSLEGFSYEQYF. The CDR3 DNA reads as TGTGCCAGCAGCTTAGAGGGATTCTCCTACGAGCAGTACTTC.

The rearrangement uses TRBV6-2 or TRBV6-3 and TRBJ2-5; TRBD2 matches 8 bases. The CDR3 is made up of 20 amino acids. Germline values: CDR1 MNHEY, CDR2 SVGEGT. V lost 6 bases to trimming and J lost 4 bases; unmatched junction nucleotides: 25. DNA of the CDR3: TGTGCCAGCAGCTTCGAAGGATTCGTGGCGGGGGGTCCATCGAGAGAGACCCAGTACTTC. Translated, it gives CASSFEGFVAGGPSRETQYF.

V is TRBV5-4 and J is TRBJ2-2; D ambiguous. This CDR3 has 15 residues. Germline CDR1 is SGHNT and CDR2 is YYREEE (reference sequence). V lost 4 bases, J lost 5 bases, and 15 bases lay in between. This CDR3 is CASSLKLGMTGELFF. The CDR3 bases are TGTGCCAGCAGCCTAAAGCTGGGGATGACCGGGGAGCTGTTTTTT. The variable domain in full, completed from reference TRBV5-4 and TRBJ2-2, reads ETGVTQSPTHLIKTRGQQVTLRCSSQSGHNTVSWYQQALGQGPQFIFQYYREEENGRGNFPPRFSGLQFPNYSSELNVNALELDDSALYLCASSLKLGMTGELFFGEGSRLTVL.